This TCR beta chain came from a study of OX40 agonist ivuxolimab in advanced cancers. Study in general: Patients were dosed with the agonistic anti-OX40 (CD134) antibody ivuxolimab. General observations from the study: Dose levels from 0.1 to 3.0 mg/kg saw CD4+ and CD8+ blood T cells expand clonally by week 6.

This CDR3 contains 15 residues. Losses at the gene ends were 10 bases for V and 0 bases for J; bases not matched to a gene: 12. CDR1 and CDR2 (germline): MNHEY, SVGAGI. With respect to this clone: What it binds is not known.

TCRdb keeps only in-frame clones here, not all; method: immunoSEQ multiplex PCR. The repertoire has some 60,000 clones, 87% of them found once; the top ten carry 15% to 20%. This chain links TRBV6-5 with TRBJ2-7; 7 nucleotides line up with TRBD2. This sequence was found in an adult with an advanced solid tumor such as melanoma, head and neck, liver or kidney cancer. Sample: CD4+ or CD8+ T cells sorted from blood, taken in a trial of the OX40 agonist ivuxolimab. CDR3 sequence (DNA): TGTGCCAACAAACTCGGGCGGGAGAGCTCCTACGAGCAGTACTTC. As protein: CANKLGRESSYEQYF.